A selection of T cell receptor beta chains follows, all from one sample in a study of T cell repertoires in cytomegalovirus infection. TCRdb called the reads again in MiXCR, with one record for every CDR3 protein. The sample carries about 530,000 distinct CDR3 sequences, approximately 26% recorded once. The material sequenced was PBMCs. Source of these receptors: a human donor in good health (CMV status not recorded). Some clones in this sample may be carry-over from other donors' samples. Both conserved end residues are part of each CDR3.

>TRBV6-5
CASSFDRGDTQYF
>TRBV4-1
CASSQGSHPTDTQYF
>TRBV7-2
CASSLTPGKVETQYF
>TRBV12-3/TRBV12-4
CASRAGGTETQYF
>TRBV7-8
CASSLAGRADQPQHF
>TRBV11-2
CASSLEEGLAGSTDTQYF
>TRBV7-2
CASSLMRDYPGELFF
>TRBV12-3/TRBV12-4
CASSSHGLDEKLFF
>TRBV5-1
CASSLDPGPYGYTF
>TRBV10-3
CATTGVVGTGELFF
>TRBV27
CASRDRENSPLHF
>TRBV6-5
CASSASSGSLHEQFF
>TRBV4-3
CASSQDYTDTQYF
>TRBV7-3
CASSSTGRQGYNEQFF
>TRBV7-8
CASSLAIGSYNEQFF
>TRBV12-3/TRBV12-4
CASRPRTSDWETQYF
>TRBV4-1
CASSLGLARGTGELFF
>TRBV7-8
CASSRELTYEQYF
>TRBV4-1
CASSPINSGSRNTEAFF
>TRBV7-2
CASSTPGLAPNTGELFF
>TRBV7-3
CASSPGKGYEQYF
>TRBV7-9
CASSLGDRGLDEQFF
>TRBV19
CASAFQQGARNEQFF
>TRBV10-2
CASRDFASPLHF
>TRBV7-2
CASSFLAFQETQYF
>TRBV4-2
CASSQEVDSEAFF
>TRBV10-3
CAISLGGASEAFF
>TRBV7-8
CASSPRQEAYEQYF
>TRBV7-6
CASSTWTGEETQYF
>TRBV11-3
CASSPSTVLGYTF
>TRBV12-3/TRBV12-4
CASNKALGSPLHF
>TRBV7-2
CASSKPREGRETQYF
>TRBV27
CASSLSSGGNGYTF
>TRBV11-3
CASSLDAQGGYGYTF
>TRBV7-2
CASRVGRGLEYTQYF
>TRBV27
CASDSRPRHEQYF
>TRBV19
CASSGYSYNEQFF
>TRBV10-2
CASSASAGGIGELFF
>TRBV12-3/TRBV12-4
CASTALQSNGYTF
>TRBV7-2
CASSDTGTANYGYTF
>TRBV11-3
CASSPSDRSAEAFF
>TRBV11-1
CASSLYVAMQGNEQFF